What follows are 20 T cell receptor beta chains derived from one specimen sequenced in a study of blood T cells in healthy people across ages. The authors ran a second PCR of about 6 to 11 cycles using a sample-barcoded 5' primer and a J-beta primer mix. TCRdb re-analysed the 5' RACE reads in MiXCR, keeping a single row per CDR3 protein. The table records about 1.5 million distinct CDR3 sequences, 40% to 50% of them present only once. The material sequenced was blood. The receptors were sampled from a woman under 30 in good health.

The V call is TRBV12-3 or TRBV12-4, the J call TRBJ1-1; TRBD1 aligns across 7 bases. V trimming: 4 bases; J trimming: 8 bases; junction bases outside the gene matches: 10. This CDR3 comprises 14 residues. The CDR3 bases are TGTGCCAGCAGTTCTCAGGGGGGGGCCTTGGAAGCTTTCTTT. Translating it yields CASSSQGGALEAFF.

The chain has TRBV15 and TRBJ2-1; a possible D gene is TRBD2 (6 bases). The CDR3 length is 16 residues. From germline, CDR1 is LNHNV and CDR2 YYDKDF (reference sequence). V dropped 0 bases and J dropped 7 bases, with 16 bases sitting between them. CDR3 in amino acids: CATSRDVGAGRNEQFF. For the CDR3, the DNA is TGTGCCACCAGCAGAGATGTCGGGGCAGGGAGGAATGAGCAGTTCTTC. Together with reference TRBV15 and TRBJ2-1, the CDR3 gives the full variable domain: DAMVIQNPRYQVTQFGKPVTLSCSQTLNHNVMYWYQQKSSQAPKLLFHYYDKDFNNEADTPDNFQSRRPNTSFCFLDIRSPGLGDTAMYLCATSRDVGAGRNEQFFGPGTRLTVL.

The CDR3 region is CASSVGGGELFF. In DNA form, the CDR3 reads TGTGCCAGCAGCGTAGGGGGCGGGGAGCTGTTTTTT. The chain combines TRBV9 with TRBJ2-2, with D hard to call. The CDR3 has 12 amino acids. Trimming pared 0 bases from V and 7 bases from J, leaving 4 bases between. Germline-derived CDR1 and CDR2 are SGDLS and YYNGEE.

This clonotype was counted a few times. The J gene is TRBJ1-6, the V gene TRBV7-2; 7 bases agree with TRBD1. With V trimmed by 2 bases and J by 6 bases, 4 bases remained unmatched. This CDR3 contains 15 residues. Per the germline V gene, CDR1 is SGHTA and CDR2 is FQGNSA. CDR3 loop: CASSLKTGPNSPLHF. CDR3 in DNA: TGTGCCAGCAGCTTAAAGACAGGGCCTAATTCACCCCTCCACTTT.

The chain has TRBV2 and TRBJ2-7; no clear D. V lost 7 bases to trimming and J lost 5 bases, with 15 bases between them. Germline loops: CDR1 SNHLY, CDR2 FYNNEI. The CDR3 is 13 residues long. CDR3 protein: CASMRQESDEQYF. The CDR3 nucleotides read TGTGCCAGCATGAGGCAGGAGTCCGACGAGCAGTACTTC.

This chain uses TRBV7-9 with TRBJ2-3; TRBD1 or TRBD2 may be the D gene (7 bases each). Germline-derived CDR1 and CDR2 are SEHNR and FQNEAQ (reference sequence). The CDR3 is 16 amino acids. The V gene lost 5 bases and the J gene lost 3 bases, with 18 bases spanning the gap. The CDR3 sequence: CASSPQRGRGTDTQYF. The CDR3 DNA reads TGTGCCAGCAGCCCTCAGCGGGGCAGGGGGACAGATACGCAGTATTTT.

A few counts support this clonotype. This sequence joins TRBV4-1 and TRBJ2-1; D not resolved. Looked up from germline, CDR1 is MGHRA and CDR2 is YSYEKL. The CDR3 is 15 amino acids. V was shortened by 3 bases and J by 3 bases, with 12 bases between the two germline ends. The CDR3 spells CASSQGVLLYNEQFF. The CDR3 DNA follows: TGCGCCAGCAGCCAGGGCGTACTCCTCTACAATGAGCAGTTCTTC.

This clonotype showed up many times. The CDR3 spells CASSLALAGGPGDTQYF. CDR3 DNA sequence: TGTGCCAGCAGCTTGGCGTTAGCGGGAGGGCCGGGCGATACGCAGTATTTT. This chain connects TRBV5-6 to TRBJ2-3, with 11 bases lining up with TRBD2. Looked up from germline, CDR1 is SGHDT and CDR2 is YYEEEE. V lost 0 bases to trimming and J lost 6 bases; unmatched junction nucleotides: 9. CDR3 length: 17 amino acids.

The V and J genes are TRBV3-1 and TRBJ1-6; unclear D gene. Germline CDR1 reads LGHDT; CDR2 reads YNNKEL (reference sequence). The CDR3 runs to 17 residues. Trimming pared 2 bases from V and 0 bases from J, leaving 11 bases between. The CDR3 DNA is TGTGCCAGCAGCCAACGGTTCCAGAGCTCCTATAATTCACCCCTCCACTTT. Its translation is CASSQRFQSSYNSPLHF.

The table lists this clonotype with a count of one. The genes are TRBV7-2 and TRBJ1-1, with unresolved D. The CDR3 has 15 amino acids. Germline V CDR1 and CDR2: SGHTA, FQGNSA. Between the trimmed V and J ends, which lost 5 bases and 4 bases, there was a span of 17 bases. The CDR3 DNA is TGTGCCAGCAGCCCTAATAGTCGGGCGACCACTGAAGCTTTCTTT. This codes for CASSPNSRATTEAFF.

The chain recombines TRBV28 with TRBJ2-5; TRBD2 aligns across 10 bases. After removal of 4 bases from V and 11 bases from J, the junction contained 16 bases not matched to a gene. The CDR3 length is 16 residues. Germline-derived CDR1 and CDR2 are MDHEN and SYDVKM. DNA for the CDR3: TGTGCCAGCAGTTACCTAGCGGGGGCCTTTGGGGATGAGCAGTACTTC. It specifies CASSYLAGAFGDEQYF.

V gene TRBV27 combines with J gene TRBJ2-2, with a tentative D call TRBD2 (6 bases). CDR3 length: 14 amino acids. Germline CDR1 and CDR2: MNHEY and SMNVEV (reference sequence). V lost 3 bases, J lost 6 bases, and 11 bases lay in between. DNA for the CDR3: TGTGCCAGCAGTTTGACGCGGGACGCCGGGGAGCTGTTTTTT. Its translation: CASSLTRDAGELFF.

In its sample, this clonotype was seen a few times. One junction end disagrees with the germline gene, perhaps due to a read error. V usage is TRBV12-5 and J usage is TRBJ2-1; D not resolved. Germline V gene sequence: CDR1 LGHNT, CDR2 FRNRAP. This CDR3 has 18 amino acids. CDR3 nucleotides: TGTGCTAGTGGTTTGGTAGTGGTGGTGGCCGGGCCCTACAATGGGCAGTTCTTC. This sequence encodes CASGLVVVVAGPYNGQFF.

This clonotype has more than one count but fewer than ten. The rearrangement uses TRBV29-1 and TRBJ2-5; the D is unclear. Germline lookup yields CDR1 SQVTM and CDR2 ANQGSEA. The CDR3 runs to 12 residues. V was clipped by 5 bases and J by 5 bases, with 12 bases between them. CDR3 amino acids: CSVIPGPETQYF. The DNA for the CDR3 is TGCAGCGTTATTCCCGGGCCTGAGACCCAGTACTTC.

This clonotype turned up a few times. The chain uses TRBV5-1 and TRBJ2-7, with D perhaps TRBD2 (5 bases). The germline V and J ends were trimmed by 3 bases and 3 bases, with 25 bases remaining between them. This CDR3 comprises 18 residues. Looked up from germline, CDR1 is SGHRS and CDR2 is YFSETQ. The CDR3 sequence is CASSSPKIARGVFYEQYF. DNA of the CDR3: TGCGCCAGCAGCTCACCGAAAATAGCGCGCGGCGTCTTCTACGAGCAGTACTTC.

The chain links TRBV30 to TRBJ2-1; 8 bases are shared with TRBD1. V was clipped by 5 bases and J by 3 bases; unmatched bases: 6. The CDR3 extends over 14 amino acids. Germline V gene sequence: CDR1 GTSNPN, CDR2 SVGIG (reference sequence). CDR3 protein: CAWHPGQVYNEQFF. In DNA form, the CDR3 reads TGTGCCTGGCACCCGGGACAGGTCTACAATGAGCAGTTCTTC.

This clonotype was seen at least ten times. This chain uses TRBV20-1 with TRBJ2-1; 12 bases fit TRBD2. Germline V gives CDR1 DFQATT, CDR2 SNEGSKA (reference sequence). This CDR3 is 13 amino acids long. V gave up 6 bases and J gave up 4 bases; unmatched junction bases: 1. The DNA of the CDR3 is TGCAGTGCAGGACTAGCGGGGTACAATGAGCAGTTCTTC. Its translation: CSAGLAGYNEQFF.

The chain uses TRBV10-3 and TRBJ1-1, with no clear D. The CDR3 spans 13 residues. Germline V gene data show CDR1 as ENHRY and CDR2 as SYGVKD. The germline V and J ends were trimmed by 2 bases and 1 base, with 5 bases remaining between them. In DNA, the CDR3 is TGTGCCATCAGTGAGGCAGAGAACACTGAAGCTTTCTTT. Protein product: CAISEAENTEAFF.

The chain joins TRBV3-1 to TRBJ2-1, with 9 bases that match TRBD1. There are 15 residues in the CDR3. V dropped 3 bases and J dropped 7; count of bases not matched to a gene: 7. Germline loops: CDR1 LGHDT, CDR2 YNNKEL (reference sequence). The CDR3 reads CASSQRDRDGNEQFF. The CDR3 DNA reads TGTGCCAGCAGCCAGAGGGACAGGGATGGTAATGAGCAGTTCTTC.

The chain uses TRBV7-9 and TRBJ2-7; D not resolved. The CDR3 covers 14 residues. Germline V gives CDR1 SEHNR, CDR2 FQNEAQ (reference sequence). V lost 5 bases to trimming and J lost 1 base, with 12 bases between them. The CDR3 is CASSRATSSYEQYF. For the CDR3, the DNA is TGTGCCAGCAGCCGCGCTACTTCGTCCTACGAGCAGTACTTC.